The sequence of this TCR beta chain was determined in a study of naive and memory T cell subsets. Whole-study findings and limits: From naive to CM, EM and EMRA, diversity decreased and Gini increased. Each distinct alpha or beta sequence counts as one clonotype.

Cells stained for CD3, CD4, CD8, CD45RA and CD27 were sorted into four subsets. To note about this clonotype: No antigen is known for it.

Germline-derived CDR1 and CDR2 are MNHEY and SVGAGI. V dropped 0 bases and J dropped 0; count of bases not matched to a gene: 11. CDR3 size: 20 residues. Two oligonucleotides, mixed equimolar, formed the beta constant-region primer covering TRBC1 and TRBC2. TCRdb used MiXCR to reprocess the UMI-ligation and nested PCR reads, holding one entry per CDR3 protein. The table includes about 85,000 distinct CDR3 sequences, about an eighth detected once. The sequence was collected from a human donor in good health. The gene calls are TRBV6-5 and TRBJ2-1, with 10 bases that match TRBD2. Specimen: central memory CD4+ T cells from blood. CDR3 sequence: CASSYSNLASGSRSYNEQFF. CDR3 DNA sequence: TGTGCCAGCAGTTACTCCAATCTAGCTAGCGGGAGCCGCTCCTACAATGAGCAGTTCTTC.